This T cell receptor (beta chain) originates from a study of blood T cells in healthy people across ages. The sample holds many counts of this clonotype. A second PCR, run for roughly 7 to 11 cycles, used a sample-barcoded 5' primer plus a J-beta primer mix. TCRdb reprocessed the 5' RACE reads with MiXCR, giving one entry per CDR3 protein. Here the sample spans about 640,000 distinct CDR3 sequences, roughly 31% being singletons. The CDR3 consists of 11 residues. Germline-derived CDR1 and CDR2 are LNHNV and YYDKDF (reference sequence). The ends were cut back, 5 bases at V and 5 bases at J, with 4 bases in the middle.

This clonotype was obtained from a woman at least 80 years old in good health. Source material: blood. The chain employs TRBV15 and TRBJ2-1; D not resolved. The CDR3 sequence: CATSRDNEQFF. CDR3 coding DNA: TGTGCCACCAGCCGGGACAATGAGCAGTTCTTC. The complete variable domain, with remaining parts taken from reference TRBV15 and TRBJ2-1, reads DAMVIQNPRYQVTQFGKPVTLSCSQTLNHNVMYWYQQKSSQAPKLLFHYYDKDFNNEADTPDNFQSRRPNTSFCFLDIRSPGLGDTAMYLCATSRDNEQFFGPGTRLTVL.